Presented here are 28 T cell receptor beta chains from one specimen sequenced in a study of tumor and adjacent non-tumor tissue in lung cancer. The library came from three nested PCR rounds adapted from ARM-PCR protocols. Each CDR3 protein is one row after TCRdb ran MiXCR on the multiplex PCR reads. Of 55,000 to 70,000 distinct CDR3 sequences listed, around 60% are singletons. No cell sorting was done before RNA was extracted from the tissue. Input material: lung tumor tissue. Every receptor here comes from a man aged 45 to 65 with non-small cell lung cancer.

V usage is TRBV4-1 and J usage is TRBJ2-3; tentative D call: TRBD2 (6 bases). Trimming stripped 4 bases from V and 1 base from J, with 15 bases between. The CDR3 length is 16 residues. The germline gives CDR1 MGHRA, CDR2 YSYEKL. As DNA, the CDR3 is TGCGCCAGCAGCCCCTTGGGAGGCTTAGGCACAGATACGCAGTATTTT. Translating it yields CASSPLGGLGTDTQYF.

As concerns this clonotype: One end of the junction fails to match germline, which may point to a read error. This sequence joins TRBV2 and TRBJ2-7; D is tentatively TRBD1 or TRBD2 (5 bases each). This CDR3 region has 13 residues. The germline V gene encodes CDR1 SNHLY and CDR2 FYNNEI. CDR3 sequence: CASGDRRGVEQYF. In nucleotides, the CDR3 is TGTGCCAGCGGTGACCGGAGAGGGGTCGAGCAGTACTTC.

As for this clonotype: This may arise from a read error, as a much more abundant clone is one base away. This rearrangement joins TRBV6-1 to TRBJ1-2, with 8 bases identical to TRBD1. The CDR3 is made up of 13 amino acids. V lost 8 bases and J lost 6; bases outside the gene matches: 8. Germline assignment: CDR1 MNHNS and CDR2 SASEGT. The CDR3 bases are TGTGCCAGCTCACAACAGGGGGGGGATGGCTACACCTTC. It specifies CASSQQGGDGYTF.

This clonotype was seen a handful of times. This sequence joins TRBV6-1 and TRBJ2-7; a possible D gene is TRBD1 (8 bases). Germline lookup yields CDR1 MNHNS and CDR2 SASEGT. V was clipped by 7 bases and J by 8 bases, with 24 bases between them. The CDR3 has 15 residues. In DNA, the CDR3 is TGTGCCAGCACTACTAGCGCACAGGGGGGAGGCAAGCAGTACTTC. It yields the protein CASTTSAQGGGKQYF.

This clonotype is large in the sample. The gene calls are TRBV29-1 and TRBJ2-5; D ambiguous. The CDR3 sequence is 13 residues long. V lost 6 bases and J 4 bases, leaving 15 bases between the germline ends. Germline CDR1 reads SQVTM; CDR2 reads ANQGSEA. The CDR3 reads CSVPELRRETQYF. CDR3 coding DNA: TGCAGCGTCCCGGAGCTCCGGAGAGAGACCCAGTACTTC.

This clonotype has only a few counts. This may be a read error: a much more frequent sequence differs by one nucleotide. V gene TRBV10-1 combines with J gene TRBJ1-6; no definite D call. The germline gives CDR1 WNHNN, CDR2 SYGVQD (reference sequence). The CDR3 spans 13 residues. Trimming pared 5 bases from V and 6 bases from J, leaving 8 bases between. CDR3 protein: CASSPRINSPLHF. In DNA, the CDR3 is TGCGCCAGCAGTCCCAGGATTAATTCACCCCTCCACTTT.

This clonotype was counted a few times. For the CDR3, the DNA is TGTGCCACCAGTGACCCAGGGGGAGGGGGCACAGATACGCAGTATTTT. It translates to CATSDPGGGGTDTQYF. The chain combines TRBV24-1 with TRBJ2-3; D may be TRBD1 or TRBD2 (7 bases each). Germline CDR1 is KGHDR and CDR2 is SFDVKD. CDR3 size: 16 residues. V gave up 4 bases and J gave up 1 base, with 14 bases separating them.

This clonotype was seen many times. The chain carries TRBV20-1 and TRBJ2-7, with a possible D match to TRBD1 (5 bases). V lost 5 bases and J 0 bases, leaving 14 bases between the germline ends. The V gene's germline CDR1 is DFQATT and CDR2 SNEGSKA (reference sequence). The CDR3 runs to 14 residues. The CDR3 is CSAEDSLSSYEQYF. CDR3 sequence (DNA): TGCAGTGCTGAAGACAGCCTGAGCTCCTACGAGCAGTACTTC.

In its sample, this clonotype was seen once. The conserved phenylalanine or tryptophan normally closing the CDR3 is absent here, so this likely arose from a read error. No DNA is shown, since the ends of the CDR3 on it are uncertain; the CDR3 is the one TCRdb lists. This sequence joins TRBV29-1 and TRBJ2-7; the D call of TRBD2 is as the table states it, not checked on the DNA. The germline CDR1 and CDR2 sequences are SQVTM and ANQGSEA. The CDR3 extends over 14 residues, inclusive of both ends. Here the CDR3 reads CSARTSGSLYEHYI.

A word on this clonotype: Since the CDR3 does not end with the conserved phenylalanine or tryptophan, this likely comes from a read error. No DNA is shown, since the ends of the CDR3 on it are uncertain; the CDR3 is the one TCRdb lists. The chain couples TRBV6-1 to TRBJ2-1; the table calls TRBD1, which could not be checked here. Inclusive of both ends, the CDR3 amounts to 13 amino acids. Germline V lookup: CDR1 MNHNS, CDR2 SASEGT. CDR3 region: CASSSGPGNPGFL.

Turning to this clonotype: This may be a read error: a much more frequent sequence differs by one nucleotide. CDR3 amino acids: CASSRDRGLGVNVLTF. CDR3 bases: TGTGCCAGCAGTCGGGACAGGGGTTTGGGGGTCAACGTCCTGACTTTC. The chain carries TRBV2 and TRBJ2-6, with 10 bases aligning to TRBD1. Germline V CDR1 and CDR2: SNHLY, FYNNEI. The CDR3 length is 16 residues.

This clonotype was found many times. The gene calls are TRBV6-2 or TRBV6-3 and TRBJ1-5, with 7 bases identical to TRBD1. This CDR3 is 14 amino acids long. Per the germline V gene, CDR1 is MNHEY and CDR2 is SVGEGT. V lost 5 bases, J lost 4 bases, and 5 bases stayed unmatched. In nucleotides, the CDR3 is TGTGCCAGCAGTACGCAGGGGGGAAATCAGCCCCAGCATTTT. Its protein is CASSTQGGNQPQHF.

About this clonotype: A read error is possible here, since a much larger clone lies one base away. The conserved phenylalanine or tryptophan normally closing the CDR3 is absent here, so this likely arose from a read error. The genes are TRBV6-1 and TRBJ2-1, with D possibly matching TRBD1 (6 bases). Trimming took 3 bases from V and 8 from J, leaving 11 bases between them. The CDR3 totals 13 residues. Germline V gene data show CDR1 as MNHNS and CDR2 as SASEGT. CDR3 DNA: TGTGCCAGCAGTGAGGGGGCAGGCGATGAGCAGTTCTCC. This gives the protein CASSEGAGDEQFS.

Notes on this clonotype: At one end the junction does not follow the germline gene, possibly because of a read error. The V call is TRBV10-3, the J call TRBJ2-5; 7 bases agree with TRBD2. The CDR3 extends over 16 amino acids. Germline values: CDR1 ENHRY, CDR2 SYGVKD. The CDR3 DNA sequence: TGTGCCATCAGTGAGAGGGAGGGGCCTGAGGGGAAGACCCTGTACTTC. Translating it yields CAISEREGPEGKTLYF.

This clonotype has only a few counts. The chain is built from TRBV30 and TRBJ2-2; 9 bases agree with TRBD1. The CDR3 consists of 15 residues. Germline CDR1 and CDR2: GTSNPN and SVGIG (reference sequence). V lost 5 bases and J lost 4; bases outside the gene matches: 8. The CDR3 is CAWADRGRTTGELFF. CDR3 in DNA: TGTGCCTGGGCAGACAGGGGGAGGACCACCGGGGAGCTGTTTTTT.

In regard to this clonotype: One end of the junction varies from germline; a read error may be responsible. The CDR3 protein is CDSSPGTSGFADTQFF. As DNA, the CDR3 is TGTGACAGCAGCCCAGGAACTAGCGGGTTTGCAGATACGCAGTTTTTT. V usage is TRBV11-3 and J usage is TRBJ2-3, with 9 nucleotides matching TRBD2. The germline CDR1 and CDR2 sequences are SGHNT and YENEEA. The CDR3 is 16 amino acids.

As to this clonotype: The junction differs from germline at one of its ends, possibly a read error. V usage is TRBV11-1 and J usage is TRBJ1-1, with 9 bases matching TRBD1. The CDR3 is 14 residues long. Per the germline V gene, CDR1 is SGHAT and CDR2 is FQDESV (reference sequence). In nucleotides, the CDR3 is TGTGCCGGCATCTTACAGGGGGCGCGTACTGAAGCTTTTTTT. Translating it yields CAGILQGARTEAFF.

In its sample, this clonotype was seen many times. The rearrangement joins TRBV23-1 to TRBJ1-2; possibly TRBD1 for D (6 bases). TRBV23-1 is noted as an ORF with a role that remains uncertain. The V gene lost 2 bases and the J gene lost 6 bases, with 22 bases spanning the gap. This CDR3 is built from 17 residues. CDR3 coding DNA: TGCGCCAGCAGTCAACCACCTGGGGCAGGGGACATAAATGGCTACACCTTC. As protein: CASSQPPGAGDINGYTF.

As regards this clonotype: The CDR3 does not end in the conserved phenylalanine or tryptophan, so this is likely a read error. CDR3 nucleotides: TGTGGCAGCAGTCAGGGACAGCGTGGGACTGAAGCTTTCTCT. Its protein is CGSSQGQRGTEAFS. This rearrangement joins TRBV6-6 to TRBJ1-1, with 7 bases that match TRBD1. CDR3 length equals 14 residues. Per the germline V gene, CDR1 is MNHNY and CDR2 is SVGAGI (reference sequence).

The chain is built from TRBV5-1 and TRBJ2-5, with no clear D. The germline CDR1 and CDR2 sequences are SGHRS and YFSETQ. V was trimmed by 3 bases and J by 4 bases, leaving 7 bases between them. The length of the CDR3 is 12 residues. The CDR3 region is CASSSVRETQYF. The CDR3 DNA follows: TGCGCCAGCAGCTCGGTTAGAGAGACCCAGTACTTC. Complete variable domain (other parts from reference TRBV5-1 and TRBJ2-5): KAGVTQTPRYLIKTRGQQVTLSCSPISGHRSVSWYQQTPGQGLQFLFEYFSETQRNKGNFPGRFSGRQFSNSRSEMNVSTLELGDSALYLCASSSVRETQYFGPGTRLLVL.

This sequence joins TRBV7-3 and TRBJ2-2, with 8 bases identical to TRBD2. There are 15 residues in the CDR3. V shed 4 bases, J shed 0 bases, and the junction held 1 base outside the gene matches. Germline loops: CDR1 SGHTA, CDR2 FQGTGA. The CDR3 spells CASSSAGANTGELFF. DNA for the CDR3: TGTGCCAGCAGCTCAGCGGGGGCGAACACCGGGGAGCTGTTTTTT.

This sequence joins TRBV20-1 and TRBJ1-5; 10 positions agree with TRBD1. The CDR3 runs 16 residues. The germline CDR1 and CDR2 sequences are DFQATT and SNEGSKA (reference sequence). With V trimmed by 4 bases and J by 3 bases, 9 bases remained unmatched. CDR3 DNA sequence: TGCAGTGCTACCGGACAGGGGGTTTTTACCAATCAGCCCCAGCATTTT. It encodes CSATGQGVFTNQPQHF.

With respect to this clonotype: An end of the junction differs from the germline gene, which may be a read error. The chain joins TRBV4-1 to TRBJ1-5; 11 nucleotides line up with TRBD1. Germline V CDR1 and CDR2: MGHRA, YSYEKL. The CDR3 has 15 residues. The CDR3 sequence is CAISQWTGGFKPQHF. The DNA of the CDR3 is TGCGCCATCAGCCAATGGACAGGGGGCTTTAAGCCCCAACATTTT.

The V and J genes are TRBV11-2 and TRBJ2-3, with a tentative D call TRBD2 (5 bases). V was pared by 5 bases and J by 6 bases, with 18 bases between. CDR1 and CDR2 from the germline V gene are SGHAT and FQNNGV. The CDR3 length is 15 residues. The CDR3 loop reads CASSPSGRNTDTQYF. The DNA for the CDR3 is TGTGCCAGCAGCCCCTCGGGAAGAAACACCGATACGCAGTATTTT.

Turning to this clonotype: A much larger clone differs from this one at a single base, so this may be a read error. The chain recombines TRBV5-4 with TRBJ2-7, with 11 nucleotides matching TRBD2. The CDR3 spans 15 residues. Trimming took 4 bases from V and 3 from J; bases not matched to a gene: 6. In germline, CDR1 is SGHNT, CDR2 YYREEE (reference sequence). CDR3 sequence (DNA): TGTGCCAGCAGCCCTACTAGCGGGGGTTACTACGAGCAGTACTTC. It specifies CASSPTSGGYYEQYF.

Turning to this clonotype: A junction boundary mismatches the germline segment, possibly from a read error. The J gene is TRBJ1-3, the V gene TRBV4-2; tentative D call: TRBD1 (5 bases). Per the germline V gene, CDR1 is LGHNA and CDR2 is YNFKEQ. This CDR3 has 15 amino acids. The CDR3 here is CASSVQDTAGNIIYF. The DNA of the CDR3 is TGTGCTAGCAGCGTACAGGACACGGCTGGAAACATCATATATTTT.

This clonotype was seen a few times. Here the CDR3 reads CASSDGTSGLTDTQYF. CDR3 DNA sequence: TGCGCCAGCAGCGACGGGACTAGCGGACTCACAGATACGCAGTATTTT. The chain is built from TRBV5-1 and TRBJ2-3, with 11 bases that match TRBD2. The CDR3 runs to 16 residues. Trimming cost V 4 bases and J 2 bases; bases outside gene matches: 6. The V gene's germline CDR1 is SGHRS and CDR2 YFSETQ.

V and J are TRBV28 and TRBJ1-5; possible D gene TRBD1, 5 bases. This CDR3 contains 17 residues. V dropped 8 bases and J dropped 0 bases, with 20 bases sitting between them. CDR1 MDHEN and CDR2 SYDVKM come from the germline V gene. In nucleotides, the CDR3 is TGTGCCAGCGGCCGGGGGAAGTATGGATATAGCAATCAGCCCCAGCATTTT. This gives the protein CASGRGKYGYSNQPQHF.